The 5 T cell receptor beta chains below come from one sample, sequenced in a study of T-cell reconstitution after alpha-beta-depleted transplantation in children. TCRbeta library construction was performed incorporating unique molecular identifiers. Each CDR3 protein gets one entry after TCRdb re-called the PCR reads with MiXCR. Of approximately 8,200 distinct CDR3 sequences detected, 30% appear once; the ten largest clones hold roughly 2%. Sequencing used peripheral blood, obtained 60 days after TCRalphabeta/CD19-depleted stem cell transplant. The receptors originated from a boy under two years old who had a stem cell transplant for SCID, so the T cells may come from the graft donor.

This clonotype was seen more than once but under ten times. This chain uses TRBV9 with TRBJ2-7; maybe TRBD1 (6 bases). The CDR3 has 14 residues. The ends were cut back, 0 bases at V and 3 bases at J, with 10 bases in the middle. Looked up from germline, CDR1 is SGDLS and CDR2 is YYNGEE. The CDR3 here is CASSVATGSYEQYF. The CDR3 nucleotides are TGTGCCAGCAGCGTAGCAACAGGGAGCTACGAGCAGTACTTC. The variable domain in full, with the rest retrieved from reference TRBV9 and TRBJ2-7, is DSGVTQTPKHLITATGQRVTLRCSPRSGDLSVYWYQQSLDQGLQFLIQYYNGEERAKGNILERFSAQQFPDLHSELNLSSLELGDSALYFCASSVATGSYEQYFGPGTRLTVT.

This clonotype is judged medium-sized (0.01 to 0.1%). The rearrangement links TRBV7-9 to TRBJ1-6; TRBD1 matches at 9 bases. The germline V gene encodes CDR1 SEHNR and CDR2 FQNEAQ (reference sequence). CDR3 length: 16 amino acids. Trimming at V came to 5 bases and at J to 6 bases, leaving 8 bases not matched to a gene. Here the CDR3 DNA reads TGTGCCAGCAGCCGAACAGGGACAGGGTCTAATTCACCCCTCCACTTT. It yields the protein CASSRTGTGSNSPLHF.

This clonotype was seen more than once but under ten times. The V gene is TRBV5-1, the J gene TRBJ2-2; D may match TRBD1 or TRBD2 (5 bases each). Germline loops: CDR1 SGHRS, CDR2 YFSETQ. The CDR3 consists of 15 residues. The V and J ends lost 4 bases and 5 bases respectively, with 15 bases between them. The CDR3 bases are TGCGCCAGCAGCCTCACAACCTGGGGGACCGGGGAGCTGTTTTTT. Translation: CASSLTTWGTGELFF.

This clonotype is deemed medium-sized. The chain employs TRBV7-9 and TRBJ2-7; D gene ambiguous. Trimming shortened V by 2 bases and J by 4 bases, and 12 bases separated the two germline ends. Germline CDR1 reads SEHNR; CDR2 reads FQNEAQ (reference sequence). The CDR3 has 14 amino acids. CDR3 region: CASSLSRLQYEQYF. The DNA of the CDR3 is TGTGCCAGCAGCTTAAGCCGTCTCCAATACGAGCAGTACTTC.

By frequency in the sample, this clonotype is medium-sized. The rearrangement joins TRBV12-5 to TRBJ1-6, with D hard to call. The V gene's germline CDR1 is LGHNT and CDR2 FRNRAP. The CDR3 has 17 amino acids. Trimming removed 1 base at V and 11 bases at J, with 21 bases between. The CDR3 sequence is CASGLAIAGKQKAPLHF. CDR3 nucleotides: TGTGCTAGTGGTTTGGCAATAGCGGGGAAACAGAAGGCACCCCTCCACTTT.